This T cell receptor beta chain was identified in a study of OX40 agonist ivuxolimab in advanced cancers. Overall study context: An anti-OX40 (CD134) antibody with agonistic activity, ivuxolimab, was administered to patients. Patients achieving partial responses numbered three: one hepatocellular carcinoma case and two cutaneous melanoma cases. Study-level points and caveats: Averaging showed that CD8+ T cells had more expanded clones than CD4+ did.

In the case of this clone: Its specificity is unknown.

The CDR3 extends over 14 amino acids. The junction had 6 bases not matched to a gene; V was cut back by 9 bases and J by 1 base. The V gene's germline CDR1 is MNHEY and CDR2 SVGAGI. TCRdb's table, derived via immunoSEQ multiplex PCR, lists solely in-frame clones and lacks some. This table has 50,000 to 65,000 clones, approximately 92% appearing once. This TCR was recovered from an adult with an advanced solid tumor such as melanoma, head and neck, liver or kidney cancer. The gene calls are TRBV6-5 and TRBJ2-4, with 7 bases lining up with TRBD2. The sample was CD4+ or CD8+ T cells sorted from blood, taken in a trial of the OX40 agonist ivuxolimab. CDR3 loop: CASGGGEAKNIQYF. Written as DNA, the CDR3 is TGTGCCAGTGGGGGAGGGGAGGCCAAAAACATTCAGTACTTC.